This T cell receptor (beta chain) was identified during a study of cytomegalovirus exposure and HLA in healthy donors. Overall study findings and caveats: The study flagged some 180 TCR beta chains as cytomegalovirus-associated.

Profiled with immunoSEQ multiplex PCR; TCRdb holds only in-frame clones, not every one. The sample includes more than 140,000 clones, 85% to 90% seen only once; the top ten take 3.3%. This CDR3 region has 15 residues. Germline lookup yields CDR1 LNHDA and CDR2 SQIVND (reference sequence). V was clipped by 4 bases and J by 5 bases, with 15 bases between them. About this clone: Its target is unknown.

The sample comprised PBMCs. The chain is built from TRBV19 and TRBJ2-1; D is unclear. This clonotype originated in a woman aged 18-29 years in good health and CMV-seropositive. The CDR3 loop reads CASSTTPWSNNEQFF. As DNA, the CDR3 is TGTGCCAGTAGTACGACTCCTTGGAGTAACAATGAGCAGTTCTTC. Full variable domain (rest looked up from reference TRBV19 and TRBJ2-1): DGGITQSPKYLFRKEGQNVTLSCEQNLNHDAMYWYRQDPGQGLRLIYYSQIVNDFQKGDIAEGYSVSREKKESFPLTVTSAQKNPTAFYLCASSTTPWSNNEQFFGPGTRLTVL.